This T cell receptor (beta chain) came from a study of T-cell memory formation after mild COVID-19. Regarding the study as a whole: Mostly located in CM and EM were contracting CD4+ clones, with contracting CD8+ clones located in EMRA. Day 15 to 85 contracting clones showed balanced CD4/CD8; day 15 to 37 expanders favored CD4+.

Via MiXCR, TCRdb re-called the 5' RACE reads, giving one row per CDR3 protein. The data show 450,000 to 650,000 distinct CDR3 sequences, with 20% seen just once and around 12% held by the top ten. Remarks on this clonotype: Its matching antigen is unknown.

Input material: PBMCs or a T cell subset sorted from them (not recorded which). The sequence derives from an adult woman who had mild COVID-19 (a few samples of this study predate the infection). Cell type and time point are not known.

CDR3 DNA sequence: TGCAGCGTTGCAAACAGGGGTAAAGAGCAGTACTTC. Its protein product is CSVANRGKEQYF. This chain uses TRBV29-1 with TRBJ2-7, with 7 bases identical to TRBD1. CDR3 length equals 12 residues. Per the germline V gene, CDR1 is SQVTM and CDR2 is ANQGSEA. V trimming: 4 bases; J trimming: 7 bases; junction bases outside the gene matches: 7.